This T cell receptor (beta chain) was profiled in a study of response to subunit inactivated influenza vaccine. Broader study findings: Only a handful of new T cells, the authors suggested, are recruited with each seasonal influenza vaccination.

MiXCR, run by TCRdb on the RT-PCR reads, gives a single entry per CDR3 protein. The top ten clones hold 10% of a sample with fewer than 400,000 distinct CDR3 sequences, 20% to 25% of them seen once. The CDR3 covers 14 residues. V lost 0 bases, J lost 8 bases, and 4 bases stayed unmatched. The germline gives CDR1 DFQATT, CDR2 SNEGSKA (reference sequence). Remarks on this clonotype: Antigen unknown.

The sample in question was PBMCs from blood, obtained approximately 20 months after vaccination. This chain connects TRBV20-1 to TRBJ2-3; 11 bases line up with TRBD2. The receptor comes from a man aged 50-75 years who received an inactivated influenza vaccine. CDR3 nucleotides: TGCAGTGCTAGAGATAGCGGGGGGGAACTTACGCAGTATTTT. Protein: CSARDSGGELTQYF.